These 16 T cell receptor beta chains share one sample of origin, sequenced in a study of CD8+ T cells in alopecia areata. cDNA reverse transcribed from extracted RNA served as the sequencing template. Generated by immunoSEQ multiplex PCR, the TCRdb table keeps only in-frame clones and is missing some. The table has some 120,000 clones, around 45% seen once. Sequencing input: NKG2D-low CD8+ T cells sorted from blood. These receptors originate from a human donor with alopecia areata.

J is TRBJ2-5 and V is TRBV5-1; 7 bases map to TRBD1. After removal of 2 bases from V and 2 bases from J, the junction contained 6 bases not matched to a gene. The CDR3 totals 15 residues. Germline loops: CDR1 SGHRS, CDR2 YFSETQ. The chain's CDR3 is CASSFGTEIQETQYF. Here the CDR3 DNA reads TGCGCCAGCAGCTTCGGGACAGAGATACAAGAGACCCAGTACTTC.

The chain joins TRBV2 to TRBJ2-1; D not resolved. The CDR3 sequence is 13 residues long. Germline V gives CDR1 SNHLY, CDR2 FYNNEI. Trimming removed 0 bases from V and 6 bases from J, with 6 bases in between. CDR3 in amino acids: CASSEAGGNEQFF. DNA of the CDR3: TGTGCCAGCAGTGAAGCTGGCGGCAATGAGCAGTTCTTC. The complete variable domain, with remaining parts taken from reference TRBV2 and TRBJ2-1, reads EPEVTQTPSHQVTQMGQEVILRCVPISNHLYFYWYRQILGQKVEFLVSFYNNEISEKSEIFDDQFSVERPDGSNFTLKIRSTKLEDSAMYFCASSEAGGNEQFFGPGTRLTVL.

This clone was detected ten times or more. The J gene is TRBJ2-1, the V gene TRBV5-4, with 7 nucleotides matching TRBD1. V was pared by 5 bases and J by 8 bases, with 7 bases of the junction left unmatched. The CDR3 covers 13 residues. CDR1 and CDR2 (germline): SGHNT, YYREEE (reference sequence). The CDR3 protein is CASRVTQGDEQFF. CDR3 DNA sequence: TGTGCCAGCAGGGTAACCCAGGGGGATGAGCAGTTCTTC.

This clone was counted only a few times. The V call is TRBV29-1, the J call TRBJ2-1; maybe TRBD1 (7 bases). The CDR3 has 14 residues. Trimming stripped 6 bases from V and 13 bases from J, with 25 bases between. The germline gives CDR1 SQVTM, CDR2 ANQGSEA. Here the CDR3 reads CSVQSNRGGRIQFF. The CDR3 nucleotides read TGCAGCGTCCAGTCAAACAGGGGAGGACGAATTCAGTTCTTC.

The chain is built from TRBV14 and TRBJ1-1; D not resolved. V lost 3 bases and J lost 5, with 10 bases in between. Germline V gives CDR1 SGHDN, CDR2 FVKESK. This CDR3 has 13 residues. CDR3 loop: CASSQFRRTEAFF. The CDR3 DNA follows: TGTGCCAGCAGCCAGTTCAGGAGAACTGAAGCTTTCTTT.

V is TRBV18 and J is TRBJ1-2, with TRBD1 matching 8 bases. The CDR3 spans 16 residues. Trimming at V came to 0 bases and at J to 4 bases, leaving 7 bases not matched to a gene. Germline V gene data show CDR1 as KGHSH and CDR2 as LQKENI. The CDR3 sequence is CASSPPVQGAGYGYTF. The CDR3 DNA sequence: TGTGCCAGCTCACCACCGGTGCAGGGGGCAGGCTATGGCTACACCTTC.

V gene TRBV4-1 combines with J gene TRBJ2-7, with D perhaps matching TRBD1 or TRBD2 (5 bases each). V was clipped by 4 bases and J by 6 bases, with 13 bases between them. The CDR3 runs to 13 residues. CDR1 MGHRA and CDR2 YSYEKL come from the germline V gene. The CDR3: CASSRSLGGEQYF. CDR3 DNA sequence: TGCGCCAGCAGCCGGTCCCTTGGGGGCGAGCAGTACTTC.

The chain carries TRBV28 and TRBJ1-1; no clear D. The ends were cut back, 3 bases at V and 7 bases at J, with 12 bases in the middle. The CDR3 has 13 residues. The V gene's germline CDR1 is MDHEN and CDR2 SYDVKM. The CDR3 sequence is CASSFLQMGEAFF. The CDR3 DNA reads TGTGCCAGCAGTTTTCTACAGATGGGTGAAGCTTTCTTT. Full variable domain (missing parts from reference TRBV28 and TRBJ1-1): DVKVTQSSRYLVKRTGEKVFLECVQDMDHENMFWYRQDPGLGLRLIYFSYDVKMKEKGDIPEGYSVSREKKERFSLILESASTNQTSMYLCASSFLQMGEAFFGQGTRLTVV.

This chain connects TRBV29-1 to TRBJ1-1; D not certain. V was cut by 3 bases and J by 4 bases, with 9 bases left in between. This CDR3 spans 12 amino acids. In germline, CDR1 is SQVTM, CDR2 ANQGSEA. CDR3 sequence (DNA): TGCAGCGTTGATACGGAGGCCACTGAAGCTTTCTTT. The encoded protein is CSVDTEATEAFF.

This clone was counted between two and nine times. CDR3 coding DNA: TGCAGCGTTGAAGAGGGGGGGCCAGGCTTCTCTGGGGCCAACGTCCTGACTTTC. This sequence encodes CSVEEGGPGFSGANVLTF. The chain employs TRBV29-1 and TRBJ2-6; maybe TRBD2 (7 bases). Trimming stripped 0 bases from V and 0 bases from J, with 15 bases between. The CDR3 length is 18 residues. Germline CDR1 and CDR2: SQVTM and ANQGSEA.

The chain employs TRBV29-1 and TRBJ2-3; D could derive from TRBD1 or TRBD2 (6 bases each). This CDR3 is 18 amino acids long. Germline CDR1 reads SQVTM; CDR2 reads ANQGSEA. Deletions cut 3 bases from V and 0 bases from J, with 22 bases between. For the CDR3, the DNA is TGCAGCGTTGAGGGATCCGCGACGGGGGCGGGAAGCACAGATACGCAGTATTTT. The encoded protein is CSVEGSATGAGSTDTQYF.

The chain recombines TRBV29-1 with TRBJ2-5, with 7 bases fitting TRBD1. Germline loops: CDR1 SQVTM, CDR2 ANQGSEA. V lost 2 bases and J lost 11; bases outside the gene matches: 14. The CDR3 runs to 14 residues. The CDR3 coding sequence is TGCAGCGTTGAAAGGACAGGAAATCTACGTGAGCAGTACTTC. It is translated as CSVERTGNLREQYF.

CDR3: CAISGTGIQYGYTF. Written as DNA, the CDR3 is TGTGCCATCAGCGGGACAGGGATACAGTATGGCTACACCTTC. The rearrangement joins TRBV10-3 to TRBJ1-2; 9 bases are shared with TRBD1. The V gene's germline CDR1 is ENHRY and CDR2 SYGVKD. Unmatched junction bases numbered 7, after V lost 6 bases and J lost 5 bases. The CDR3 length is 14 residues.

The chain is built from TRBV30 and TRBJ2-5; 10 bases are a match to TRBD2. CDR3 length: 17 residues. Losses at the gene ends were 2 bases for V and 5 bases for J; bases not matched to a gene: 14. The germline V gene has CDR1 GTSNPN and CDR2 SVGIG (reference sequence). The CDR3: CAWSSVAGGRAHETQYF. CDR3 DNA: TGTGCCTGGAGTTCCGTAGCGGGGGGCCGAGCTCATGAGACCCAGTACTTC.

This clone appeared a few times. J is TRBJ2-7 and V is TRBV29-1, with 8 positions matching TRBD2. The CDR3 is made up of 12 amino acids. Per the germline V gene, CDR1 is SQVTM and CDR2 is ANQGSEA. The J segment lost 6 bases and the V segment lost 4 bases, leaving 5 bases of the junction unmatched. CDR3 sequence reads: CSVGSGTSEQYF. The CDR3 DNA is TGCAGCGTTGGATCCGGGACTAGCGAGCAGTACTTC.

This chain links TRBV29-1 with TRBJ2-2; perhaps TRBD1 as D (6 bases). Trimming took off 5 bases at V and 1 base at J, with 8 bases between the two ends. From germline, CDR1 is SQVTM and CDR2 ANQGSEA. This CDR3 has 13 amino acids. The CDR3 loop reads CSVKQGNTGELFF. The CDR3 bases are TGCAGCGTTAAACAGGGGAACACCGGGGAGCTGTTTTTT.